The 17 T cell receptor beta chains given below trace back to one sample, sequenced in a study of blood T cell repertoires in COVID-19. Assay: immunoSEQ multiplex PCR; the TCRdb copy retains only in-frame clones and omits some. This table holds some 140,000 clones, 70% to 90% found once. The sample was peripheral blood. Every receptor here comes from a man between 65 and 85 years old with active COVID-19.

The chain's CDR3 is CASRGHVARHQPQHF. Here the CDR3 DNA reads TGTGCCAGCAGGGGACATGTAGCAAGGCATCAGCCCCAGCATTTT. This chain links TRBV28 with TRBJ1-5; D may be TRBD1 (6 bases). CDR3 length: 15 amino acids. The V gene's germline CDR1 is MDHEN and CDR2 SYDVKM. V lost 6 bases and J 5 bases, leaving 17 bases between the germline ends.

The chain joins TRBV6-5 to TRBJ1-2; 9 bases line up with TRBD1. Germline CDR1 MNHEY, CDR2 SVGAGI. After removal of 5 bases from V and 3 bases from J, the junction contained 4 bases not matched to a gene. The CDR3 is made up of 14 amino acids. CDR3 sequence (DNA): TGTGCCAGCAGTCGAAGGACAGGGGACTATGGCTACACCTTC. It is translated as CASSRRTGDYGYTF.

The V call is TRBV5-6, the J call TRBJ2-7, with 8 bases matching TRBD1. This CDR3 is 14 amino acids long. The junction had 12 bases not matched to a gene; V was cut back by 10 bases and J by 3 bases. Germline-derived CDR1 and CDR2 are SGHDT and YYEEEE. This CDR3 reads CAGTSGGGGYEQYF. CDR3 nucleotide sequence: TGTGCCGGAACTTCAGGGGGCGGAGGCTACGAGCAGTACTTC.

As DNA, the CDR3 is TGTGCCTGGAGTGCTCTATTCCTCGGGGAGCTGTTTTTT. Its translation is CAWSALFLGELFF. The gene calls are TRBV30 and TRBJ2-2; D gene unclear. CDR1 is GTSNPN, CDR2 SVGIG, per germline (reference sequence). The CDR3 is 13 residues long. Trimming pared 1 base from V and 7 bases from J, leaving 10 bases between.

The chain's CDR3 is CASSYRGSQPQHF. The CDR3 DNA reads as TGTGCCAGCAGTTACAGGGGTAGTCAGCCCCAGCATTTT. The chain couples TRBV6-6 to TRBJ1-5; a weak D match, TRBD1 (5 bases). Per the germline V gene, CDR1 is MNHNY and CDR2 is SVGAGI (reference sequence). The V and J ends lost 2 bases and 6 bases respectively, with 8 bases between them. The CDR3 is made up of 13 amino acids.

The J gene is TRBJ2-1, the V gene TRBV3-1 (or the pseudogene TRBV3-2); TRBD2 agrees at 8 bases. CDR3 length: 16 amino acids. CDR1 LGHDT and CDR2 YNNKEL come from the germline V gene (reference sequence). V shed 0 bases, J shed 2 bases, and the junction held 3 bases outside the gene matches. The CDR3 sequence is CASSQEGAGAYNEQFF. CDR3 sequence (DNA): TGTGCCAGCAGCCAAGAGGGAGCGGGAGCCTACAATGAGCAGTTCTTC.

The V call is TRBV6-5, the J call TRBJ2-7; 8 bases line up with TRBD1. CDR1 and CDR2 from the germline V gene are MNHEY and SVGAGI. With V trimmed by 5 bases and J by 5 bases, 5 bases remained unmatched. The CDR3 length is 13 residues. In DNA, the CDR3 is TGTGCCAGCAGTCGTCAGGGGGCGGACGAGCAGTACTTC. Its protein is CASSRQGADEQYF.

The chain employs TRBV24-1 and TRBJ2-3; tentatively, D is TRBD1 (5 bases). This CDR3 has 15 amino acids. Trimming took 4 bases from V and 1 from J, leaving 11 bases between them. Germline V gene lookup returns CDR1 KGHDR and CDR2 SFDVKD. The CDR3 DNA follows: TGTGCCACCAGTGACGGGCAAGGGGGCACAGATACGCAGTATTTT. Encoded protein: CATSDGQGGTDTQYF.

The chain combines TRBV5-4 with TRBJ2-7; D possibly corresponds to TRBD1 (7 bases). Germline lookup yields CDR1 SGHNT and CDR2 YYREEE (reference sequence). Trimming left V 3 bases short and J 2 bases short, with 12 bases between. The CDR3 runs to 14 residues. This chain's CDR3 is CASSSPGGPYEQYF. CDR3 nucleotides: TGTGCCAGCAGCTCTCCAGGGGGGCCCTACGAGCAGTACTTC.

V and J are TRBV5-6 and TRBJ1-1, with D uncertain. CDR1 SGHDT and CDR2 YYEEEE come from the germline V gene. Trimming removed 6 bases from V and 1 base from J, with 10 bases in between. CDR3 size: 13 residues. CDR3: CASIKNPNTEAFF. In nucleotides, the CDR3 is TGTGCCAGCATTAAAAATCCGAACACTGAAGCTTTCTTT.

This chain connects TRBV11-3 to TRBJ2-1; tentative D call: TRBD2 (6 bases). CDR3 length: 16 amino acids. Germline loops: CDR1 SGHNT, CDR2 YENEEA. Trimming took 4 bases from V and 7 from J, leaving 20 bases between them. The CDR3 DNA reads as TGTGCCAGCAGCTACGGAGGTACTGGGACTCAAAATGAGCAGTTCTTC. Translation gives CASSYGGTGTQNEQFF.

The chain uses TRBV9 and TRBJ2-1; the D is unclear. The CDR3 length is 11 residues. CDR1 is SGDLS and CDR2 is YYNGEE in the germline V gene. Trimming left V 3 bases short and J 6 bases short, with 4 bases between. CDR3: CASSDLNEQFF. The CDR3 DNA is TGTGCCAGCAGCGATCTCAATGAGCAGTTCTTC.

J is TRBJ1-2 and V is TRBV28; D might be TRBD1 (5 bases). Germline-derived CDR1 and CDR2 are MDHEN and SYDVKM. Trimming cost V 6 bases and J 3 bases, with 14 bases left between them. The CDR3 runs to 14 residues. CDR3 DNA: TGTGCCAGCAGCGACAGATTCAATTACTATGGCTACACCTTC. Amino acids: CASSDRFNYYGYTF.

The rearrangement joins TRBV19 to TRBJ2-7; weak D call: TRBD1 (5 bases). V was trimmed by 3 bases and J by 2 bases, leaving 8 bases between them. The germline gives CDR1 LNHDA, CDR2 SQIVND (reference sequence). This CDR3 contains 13 residues. CDR3 bases: TGTGCCAGTAGTATTCAGGGCACCTACGAGCAGTACTTC. Translation: CASSIQGTYEQYF.

The chain is built from TRBV27 and TRBJ1-1, with a weak D call TRBD1 (5 bases). CDR1 and CDR2 (germline): MNHEY, SMNVEV (reference sequence). The CDR3 loop spans 13 amino acids. Trimming took 3 bases from V and 5 from J, leaving 10 bases between them. CDR3 DNA: TGTGCCAGCAGTTTGGGGCCAGGAACTGAAGCTTTCTTT. Residues: CASSLGPGTEAFF.

This clone was found once. This sequence joins TRBV28 and TRBJ1-5; 8 bases are shared with TRBD1. From germline, CDR1 is MDHEN and CDR2 SYDVKM. Trimming removed 2 bases from V and 3 bases from J; junction bases left unmatched: 6. The CDR3 is made up of 16 amino acids. The CDR3 loop is CASSLADRGYNQPQHF. DNA of the CDR3: TGTGCCAGCAGTTTAGCCGACAGGGGTTACAATCAGCCCCAGCATTTT.

The V call is TRBV9, the J call TRBJ1-1; D remains unclear. Trimming left V 0 bases short and J 0 bases short, with 15 bases between. CDR1 is SGDLS, CDR2 YYNGEE, per germline. The CDR3 loop spans 17 amino acids. CDR3 bases: TGTGCCAGCAGCGTAGGAGGTGGGAGGGCTATGAACACTGAAGCTTTCTTT. Its protein is CASSVGGGRAMNTEAFF.